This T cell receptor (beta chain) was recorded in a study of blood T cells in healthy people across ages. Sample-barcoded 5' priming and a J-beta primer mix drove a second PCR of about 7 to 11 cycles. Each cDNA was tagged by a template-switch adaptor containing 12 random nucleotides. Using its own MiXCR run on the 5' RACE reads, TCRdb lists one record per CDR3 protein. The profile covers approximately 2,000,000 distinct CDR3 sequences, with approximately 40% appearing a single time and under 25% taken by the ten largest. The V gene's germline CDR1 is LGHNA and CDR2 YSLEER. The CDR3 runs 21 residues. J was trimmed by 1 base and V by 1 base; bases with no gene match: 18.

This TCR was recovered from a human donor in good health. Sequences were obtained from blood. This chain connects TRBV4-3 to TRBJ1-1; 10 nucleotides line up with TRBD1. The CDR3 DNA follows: TGCGCCAGCAGCCAAGTCGGACAGGGGGAATGGCTTACAGCCCAGAACACTGAAGCTTTCTTT. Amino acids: CASSQVGQGEWLTAQNTEAFF.